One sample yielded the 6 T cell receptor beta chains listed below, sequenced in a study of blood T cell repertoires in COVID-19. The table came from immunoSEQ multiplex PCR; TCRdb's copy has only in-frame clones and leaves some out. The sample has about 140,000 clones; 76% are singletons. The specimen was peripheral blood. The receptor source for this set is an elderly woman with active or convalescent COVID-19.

This CDR3 is CASSLQGYNNEQFF. Written as DNA, the CDR3 is TGTGCCAGCAGCTTACAGGGCTATAACAATGAGCAGTTCTTC. The J gene is TRBJ2-1, the V gene TRBV7-2; maybe TRBD1 (5 bases). Germline loops: CDR1 SGHTA, CDR2 FQGNSA. This CDR3 is 14 amino acids long. V lost 2 bases to trimming and J lost 5 bases, with 10 bases between them.

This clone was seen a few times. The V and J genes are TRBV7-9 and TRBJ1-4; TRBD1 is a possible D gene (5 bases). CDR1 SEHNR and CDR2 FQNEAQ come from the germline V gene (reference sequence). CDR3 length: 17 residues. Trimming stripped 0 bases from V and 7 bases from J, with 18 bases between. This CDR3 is CASSLALQDRSSEKLFF. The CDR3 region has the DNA TGTGCCAGCAGCTTAGCGCTACAGGATAGATCGAGTGAAAAACTGTTTTTT.

CDR3 sequence: CASSYLLESNQPQHF. Written as DNA, the CDR3 is TGTGCCAGCAGTTACTTGTTGGAGAGCAATCAGCCCCAGCATTTT. The chain recombines TRBV6-2 or TRBV6-3 with TRBJ1-5; D ambiguous. Germline V gene sequence: CDR1 MNHEY, CDR2 SVGEGT. V lost 1 base and J 1 base, leaving 8 bases between the germline ends. The CDR3 loop spans 15 amino acids.

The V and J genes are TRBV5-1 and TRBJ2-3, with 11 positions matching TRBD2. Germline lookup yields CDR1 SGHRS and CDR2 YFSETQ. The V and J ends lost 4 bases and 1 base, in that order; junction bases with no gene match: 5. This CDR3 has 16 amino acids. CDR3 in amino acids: CASSGTGLAGTDTQYF. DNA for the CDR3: TGCGCCAGCAGCGGAACGGGACTAGCGGGCACAGATACGCAGTATTTT.

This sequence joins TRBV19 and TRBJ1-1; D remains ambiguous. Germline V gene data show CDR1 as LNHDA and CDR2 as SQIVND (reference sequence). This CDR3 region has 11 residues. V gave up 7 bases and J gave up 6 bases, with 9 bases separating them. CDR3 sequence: CASIRQAEAFF. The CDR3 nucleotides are TGTGCCAGTATTCGCCAGGCTGAAGCTTTCTTT.

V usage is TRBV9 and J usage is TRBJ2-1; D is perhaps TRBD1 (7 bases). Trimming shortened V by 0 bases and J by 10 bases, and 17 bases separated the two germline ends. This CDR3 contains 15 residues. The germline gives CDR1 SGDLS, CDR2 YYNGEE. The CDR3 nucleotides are TGTGCCAGCAGCGTAGTCGGAGGGGGCGGGAAGGAGCAGTTCTTC. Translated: CASSVVGGGGKEQFF.